This T cell receptor beta chain comes out of a study of blood T cell repertoires in COVID-19. Study-level background: There were acute and convalescent COVID-19 samples, and they came from the United States, Italy and Spain.

The CDR3 totals 14 residues. Germline V gives CDR1 MNHNY, CDR2 SVGAGI (reference sequence). V dropped 6 bases and J dropped 6; count of bases not matched to a gene: 6. Profiled with immunoSEQ multiplex PCR; TCRdb holds only in-frame clones, not every one. The sample lists about 89,000 clones, 65% to 80% occurring once. The sample consisted of peripheral blood. The chain employs TRBV6-6 and TRBJ2-1, with TRBD2 matching over 9 bases. The receptor was derived from a human donor in a cohort sampled during active COVID-19. The CDR3 region is CASRVLAGSNEQFF. In nucleotides, the CDR3 is TGTGCCAGCAGAGTACTAGCGGGTAGCAATGAGCAGTTCTTC.